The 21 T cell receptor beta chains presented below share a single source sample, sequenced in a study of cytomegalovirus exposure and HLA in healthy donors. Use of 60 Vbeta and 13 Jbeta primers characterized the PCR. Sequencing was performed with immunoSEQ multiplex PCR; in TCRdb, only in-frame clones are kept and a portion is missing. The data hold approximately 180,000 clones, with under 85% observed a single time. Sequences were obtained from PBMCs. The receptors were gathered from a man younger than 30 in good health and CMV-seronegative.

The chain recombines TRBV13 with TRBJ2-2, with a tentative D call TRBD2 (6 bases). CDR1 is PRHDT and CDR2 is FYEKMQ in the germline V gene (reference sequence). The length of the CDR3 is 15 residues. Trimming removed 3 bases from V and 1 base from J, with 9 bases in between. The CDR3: CASSFRRENTGELFF. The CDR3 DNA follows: TGTGCCAGCAGCTTCCGGCGGGAGAACACCGGGGAGCTGTTTTTT.

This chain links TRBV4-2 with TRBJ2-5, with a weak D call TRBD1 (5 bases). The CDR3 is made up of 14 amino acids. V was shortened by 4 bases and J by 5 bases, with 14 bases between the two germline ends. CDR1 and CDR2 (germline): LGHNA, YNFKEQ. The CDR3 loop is CASSPQGLEETQYF. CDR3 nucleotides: TGTGCCAGCAGCCCGCAGGGTCTGGAGGAGACCCAGTACTTC.

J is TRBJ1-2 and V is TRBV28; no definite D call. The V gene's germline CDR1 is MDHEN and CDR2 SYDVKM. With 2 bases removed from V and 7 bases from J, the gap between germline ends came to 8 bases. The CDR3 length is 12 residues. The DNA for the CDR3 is TGTGCCAGCAGTTTACCCCCCTCTGGCTACACCTTC. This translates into CASSLPPSGYTF.

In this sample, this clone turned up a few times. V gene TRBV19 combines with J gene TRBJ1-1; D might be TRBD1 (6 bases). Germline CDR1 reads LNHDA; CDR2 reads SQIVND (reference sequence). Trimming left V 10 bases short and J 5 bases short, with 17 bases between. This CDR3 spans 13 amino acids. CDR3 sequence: CATNRKQGTEAFF. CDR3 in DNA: TGTGCCACAAACCGAAAACAGGGTACTGAAGCTTTCTTT.

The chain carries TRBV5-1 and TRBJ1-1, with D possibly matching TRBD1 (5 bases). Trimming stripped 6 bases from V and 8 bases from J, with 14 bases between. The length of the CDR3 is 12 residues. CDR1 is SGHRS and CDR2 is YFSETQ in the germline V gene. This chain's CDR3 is CASIGDGTEAFF. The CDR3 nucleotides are TGCGCCAGCATAGGGGATGGCACCGAAGCTTTCTTT.

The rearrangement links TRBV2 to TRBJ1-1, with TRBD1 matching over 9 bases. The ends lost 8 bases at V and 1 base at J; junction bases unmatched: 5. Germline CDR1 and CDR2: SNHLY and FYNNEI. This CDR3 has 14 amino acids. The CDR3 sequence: CASAGTGTNTEAFF. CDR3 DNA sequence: TGTGCCAGCGCGGGGACAGGGACGAACACTGAAGCTTTCTTT.

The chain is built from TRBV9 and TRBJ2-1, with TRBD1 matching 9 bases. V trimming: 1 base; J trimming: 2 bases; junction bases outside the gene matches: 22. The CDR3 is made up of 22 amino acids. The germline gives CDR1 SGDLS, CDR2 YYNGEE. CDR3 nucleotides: TGTGCCAGCAGCGTACCTGGTCGGGAACAGGGGGCTTTGGACGAGCCCTACAATGAGCAGTTCTTC. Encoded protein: CASSVPGREQGALDEPYNEQFF.

CDR3: CASRPQGNSNQPQHF. As DNA, the CDR3 is TGTGCCAGCAGGCCACAGGGGAATAGCAATCAGCCCCAGCATTTT. The V and J genes are TRBV28 and TRBJ1-5, with 7 bases fitting TRBD1. V lost 6 bases and J lost 0; bases outside the gene matches: 5. CDR3 length: 15 amino acids. The germline V gene has CDR1 MDHEN and CDR2 SYDVKM.

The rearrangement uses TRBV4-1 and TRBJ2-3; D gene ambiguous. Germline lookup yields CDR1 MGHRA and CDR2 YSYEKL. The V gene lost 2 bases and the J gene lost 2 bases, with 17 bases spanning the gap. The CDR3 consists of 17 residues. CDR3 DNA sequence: TGCGCCAGCAGCCAACTAGTGCCCTTGGAAGTCACAGATACGCAGTATTTT. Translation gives CASSQLVPLEVTDTQYF.

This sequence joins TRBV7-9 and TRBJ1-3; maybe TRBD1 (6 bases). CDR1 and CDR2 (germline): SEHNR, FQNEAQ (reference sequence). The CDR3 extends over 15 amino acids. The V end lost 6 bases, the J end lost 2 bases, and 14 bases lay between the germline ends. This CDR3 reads CASRPNTGTGNTIYF. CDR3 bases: TGTGCCAGCAGGCCGAATACAGGGACTGGAAACACCATATATTTT.

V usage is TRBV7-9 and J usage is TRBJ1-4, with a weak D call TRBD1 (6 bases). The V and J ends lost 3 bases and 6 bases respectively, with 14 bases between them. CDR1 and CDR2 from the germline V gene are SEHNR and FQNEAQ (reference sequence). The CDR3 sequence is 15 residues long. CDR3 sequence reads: CASSFSRGTHEKLFF. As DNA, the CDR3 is TGTGCCAGCAGCTTTAGTAGGGGGACCCATGAAAAACTGTTTTTT. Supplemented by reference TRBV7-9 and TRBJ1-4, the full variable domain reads DTGVSQNPRHKITKRGQNVTFRCDPISEHNRLYWYRQTLGQGPEFLTYFQNEAQLEKSRLLSDRFSAERPKGSFSTLEIQRTEQGDSAMYLCASSFSRGTHEKLFFGSGTQLSVL.

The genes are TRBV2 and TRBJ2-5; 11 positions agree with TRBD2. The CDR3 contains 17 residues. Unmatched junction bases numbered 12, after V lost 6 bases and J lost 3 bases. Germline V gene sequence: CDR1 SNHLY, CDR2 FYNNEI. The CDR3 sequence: CASRWVPGLAAKETQYF. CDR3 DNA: TGTGCCAGCAGATGGGTCCCGGGACTAGCGGCCAAAGAGACCCAGTACTTC.

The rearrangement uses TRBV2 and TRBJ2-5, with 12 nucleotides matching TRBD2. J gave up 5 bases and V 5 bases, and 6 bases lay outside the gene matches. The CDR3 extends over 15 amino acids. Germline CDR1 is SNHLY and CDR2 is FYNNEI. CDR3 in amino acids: CASSSDLAGGETQYF. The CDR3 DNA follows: TGTGCCAGCAGTTCGGACCTAGCGGGGGGGGAGACCCAGTACTTC.

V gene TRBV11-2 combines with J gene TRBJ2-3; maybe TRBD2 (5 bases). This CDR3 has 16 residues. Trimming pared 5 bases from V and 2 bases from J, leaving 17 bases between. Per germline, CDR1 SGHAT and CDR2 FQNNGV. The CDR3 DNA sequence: TGTGCCAGCAGCGGTCGGTTACAGCGGAACACAGATACGCAGTATTTT. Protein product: CASSGRLQRNTDTQYF.

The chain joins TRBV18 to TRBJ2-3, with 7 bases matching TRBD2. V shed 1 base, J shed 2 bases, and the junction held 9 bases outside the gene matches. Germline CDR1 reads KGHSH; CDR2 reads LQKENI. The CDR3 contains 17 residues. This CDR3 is CASSPLGTTRTTDTQYF. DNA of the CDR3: TGTGCCAGCTCACCACTGGGGACTACGAGGACCACAGATACGCAGTATTTT. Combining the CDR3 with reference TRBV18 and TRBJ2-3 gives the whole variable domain NAGVMQNPRHLVRRRGQEARLRCSPMKGHSHVYWYRQLPEEGLKFMVYLQKENIIDESGMPKERFSAEFPKEGPSILRIQQVVRGDSAAYFCASSPLGTTRTTDTQYFGPGTRLTVL.

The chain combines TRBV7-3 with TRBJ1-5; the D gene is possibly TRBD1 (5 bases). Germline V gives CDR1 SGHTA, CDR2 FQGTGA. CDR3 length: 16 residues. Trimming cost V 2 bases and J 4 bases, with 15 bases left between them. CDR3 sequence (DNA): TGTGCCAGCAGCTTAGTGGGCAGGGTGGGGAATCAGCCCCAGCATTTT. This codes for CASSLVGRVGNQPQHF.

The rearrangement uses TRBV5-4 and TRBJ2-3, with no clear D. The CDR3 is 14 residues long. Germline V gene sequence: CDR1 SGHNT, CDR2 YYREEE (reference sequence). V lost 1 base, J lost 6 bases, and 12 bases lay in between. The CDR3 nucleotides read TGTGCCAGCAGCTTGCGTCTGAGCTGGGATACGCAGTATTTT. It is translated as CASSLRLSWDTQYF.

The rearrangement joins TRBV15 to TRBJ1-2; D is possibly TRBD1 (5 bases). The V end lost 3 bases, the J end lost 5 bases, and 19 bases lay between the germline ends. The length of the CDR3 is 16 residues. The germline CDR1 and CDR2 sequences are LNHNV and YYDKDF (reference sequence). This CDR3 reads CATSSPQDRLLYGYTF. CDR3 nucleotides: TGTGCCACCAGCAGTCCTCAAGACAGATTGTTATATGGCTACACCTTC. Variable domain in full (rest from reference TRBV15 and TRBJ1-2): DAMVIQNPRYQVTQFGKPVTLSCSQTLNHNVMYWYQQKSSQAPKLLFHYYDKDFNNEADTPDNFQSRRPNTSFCFLDIRSPGLGDTAMYLCATSSPQDRLLYGYTFGSGTRLTVV.

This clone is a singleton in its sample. This chain's CDR3 is CASSGSRGTGYTF. Here the CDR3 DNA reads TGTGCCAGCAGCGGGTCTAGGGGCACTGGCTACACCTTC. The rearrangement links TRBV5-8 to TRBJ1-2; D possibly corresponds to TRBD1 (5 bases). Germline V gene lookup returns CDR1 SGHTS and CDR2 YDEGEE. Trimming removed 4 bases at V and 7 bases at J, with 14 bases between. This CDR3 has 13 amino acids.

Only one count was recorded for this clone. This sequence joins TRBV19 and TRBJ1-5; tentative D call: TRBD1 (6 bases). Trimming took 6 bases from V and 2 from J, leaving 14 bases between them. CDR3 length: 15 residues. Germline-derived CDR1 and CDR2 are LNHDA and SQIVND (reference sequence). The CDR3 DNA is TGTGCCAGTAGGAACAGGGTCGGAGGCAATCAGCCCCAGCATTTT. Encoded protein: CASRNRVGGNQPQHF.

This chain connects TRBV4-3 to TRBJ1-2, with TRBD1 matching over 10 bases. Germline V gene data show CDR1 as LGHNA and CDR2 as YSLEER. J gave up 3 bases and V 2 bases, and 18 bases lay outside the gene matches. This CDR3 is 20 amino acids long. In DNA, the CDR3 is TGCGCCAGCAGCCAAAGGAACAGAGGGGACAGGGGAGGTTCATACTATGGCTACACCTTC. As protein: CASSQRNRGDRGGSYYGYTF.